Each of the 15 T cell receptor beta chains below was sequenced from the same sample in a study of T cell responses to AZD1222 COVID-19 vaccine. Data came from immunoSEQ multiplex PCR; TCRdb stores just in-frame clones and leaves some out. The sample yields 130,000 to 150,000 clones, around 92% seen once. This sample comprised peripheral blood, obtained on day 0 of AZD1222 vaccination. Receptors were obtained from an adult in good health.

V and J are TRBV6-5 and TRBJ1-1; a weak D match, TRBD1 (5 bases). V gave up 8 bases and J gave up 1 base, with 5 bases separating them. CDR1 MNHEY and CDR2 SVGAGI come from the germline V gene. There are 11 residues in the CDR3. In nucleotides, the CDR3 is TGTGCCAGCGGGGGGAACACTGAAGCTTTCTTT. Protein: CASGGNTEAFF.

The chain links TRBV28 to TRBJ2-1; D gene unclear. The CDR3 extends over 13 amino acids. CDR1 and CDR2 (germline): MDHEN, SYDVKM. Trimming shortened V by 8 bases and J by 7 bases, and 15 bases separated the two germline ends. The CDR3 sequence: CASRNHLGNEQFF. CDR3 DNA sequence: TGTGCCAGCCGTAATCACTTGGGGAATGAGCAGTTCTTC. The whole variable domain, filled in from reference TRBV28 and TRBJ2-1, reads DVKVTQSSRYLVKRTGEKVFLECVQDMDHENMFWYRQDPGLGLRLIYFSYDVKMKEKGDIPEGYSVSREKKERFSLILESASTNQTSMYLCASRNHLGNEQFFGPGTRLTVL.

V is TRBV19 and J is TRBJ1-2, with 7 nucleotides matching TRBD1. V lost 6 bases, J lost 6 bases, and 7 bases stayed unmatched. Germline CDR1 and CDR2: LNHDA and SQIVND (reference sequence). The CDR3 is 13 residues long. CDR3 loop: CASRGAGGHGYTF. The DNA for the CDR3 is TGTGCCAGTAGGGGGGCAGGGGGACATGGCTACACCTTC.

The chain employs TRBV6-4 and TRBJ2-5, with D tentatively TRBD1 (6 bases). The CDR3 loop spans 14 amino acids. Trimming removed 4 bases from V and 7 bases from J, with 16 bases in between. Germline assignment: CDR1 MRHNA and CDR2 SNTAGT. In DNA form, the CDR3 reads TGTGCCAGCAGTGGCCCCGACAGGTTGGTGACCCAGTACTTC. Its protein is CASSGPDRLVTQYF.

V gene TRBV5-1 combines with J gene TRBJ2-7; no clear D gene. V gave up 4 bases and J gave up 1 base, with 15 bases separating them. Germline CDR1 SGHRS, CDR2 YFSETQ. The CDR3 is made up of 15 amino acids. The CDR3 DNA reads TGCGCCAGCAGCCTATTCAGACGGTCGTCCTACGAGCAGTACTTC. This translates into CASSLFRRSSYEQYF. Full variable domain (remainder filled in from reference TRBV5-1 and TRBJ2-7): KAGVTQTPRYLIKTRGQQVTLSCSPISGHRSVSWYQQTPGQGLQFLFEYFSETQRNKGNFPGRFSGRQFSNSRSEMNVSTLELGDSALYLCASSLFRRSSYEQYFGPGTRLTVT.

The chain employs TRBV2 and TRBJ2-2; D is unresolved. From germline, CDR1 is SNHLY and CDR2 FYNNEI. The V and J ends lost 9 bases and 3 bases respectively, with 20 bases between them. The CDR3 contains 16 residues. CDR3: CARRGPGTGYTGELFF. The CDR3 DNA follows: TGTGCCAGGCGCGGCCCGGGTACCGGTTACACCGGGGAGCTGTTTTTT.

This chain uses TRBV9 with TRBJ2-1, with TRBD2 as a possible D gene (5 bases). Germline-derived CDR1 and CDR2 are SGDLS and YYNGEE. This CDR3 is 17 amino acids long. V lost 1 base, J lost 6 bases, and 20 bases lay in between. For the CDR3, the DNA is TGTGCCAGCAGCGTATTGTCCCTACTTGGAGCGGTCAATGAGCAGTTCTTC. Protein product: CASSVLSLLGAVNEQFF.

The rearrangement links TRBV19 to TRBJ2-1, with TRBD2 identical over 7 bases. This CDR3 contains 13 residues. The trim removed 5 bases at V and 6 bases at J, leaving 4 bases unmatched. In germline, CDR1 is LNHDA, CDR2 SQIVND (reference sequence). The DNA of the CDR3 is TGTGCCAGTAGTTGGCGGGGGTTCAATGAGCAGTTCTTC. The encoded protein is CASSWRGFNEQFF. Supplemented by reference TRBV19 and TRBJ2-1, the full variable domain reads DGGITQSPKYLFRKEGQNVTLSCEQNLNHDAMYWYRQDPGQGLRLIYYSQIVNDFQKGDIAEGYSVSREKKESFPLTVTSAQKNPTAFYLCASSWRGFNEQFFGPGTRLTVL.

J is TRBJ2-7 and V is TRBV2; 9 nucleotides match TRBD1. Losses at the gene ends were 6 bases for V and 5 bases for J; bases not matched to a gene: 8. Germline lookup yields CDR1 SNHLY and CDR2 FYNNEI. The CDR3 totals 14 residues. The CDR3 is CASSRSRTGDEQYF. The CDR3 region has the DNA TGTGCCAGCAGCAGGTCGAGGACAGGGGACGAGCAGTACTTC.

This chain connects TRBV27 to TRBJ1-5; D is possibly TRBD1 (6 bases). The CDR3 totals 14 residues. V was pared by 1 base and J by 5 bases, with 9 bases between. Germline values: CDR1 MNHEY, CDR2 SMNVEV (reference sequence). CDR3 residues: CASSLLQGDQPQHF. As DNA, the CDR3 is TGTGCCAGCAGTTTATTACAGGGAGATCAGCCCCAGCATTTT.

The V gene is TRBV12-3 or TRBV12-4, the J gene TRBJ2-5, with 8 bases matching TRBD2. V lost 7 bases to trimming and J lost 7 bases; unmatched junction nucleotides: 8. CDR3 size: 13 residues. In DNA, the CDR3 is TGTGCCAGCACCTACGCGGGAGGATGGACCCAGTACTTC. Translated, it gives CASTYAGGWTQYF.

This rearrangement joins TRBV6-5 to TRBJ2-5, with D possibly being TRBD2 (6 bases). V was clipped by 6 bases and J by 2 bases, with 10 bases between them. This CDR3 comprises 13 residues. In germline, CDR1 is MNHEY, CDR2 SVGAGI. The CDR3 sequence: CASRLGLQETQYF. CDR3 DNA sequence: TGTGCCAGCAGACTAGGACTACAAGAGACCCAGTACTTC.

This rearrangement joins TRBV7-2 to TRBJ1-4; D uncertain. V was cut by 2 bases and J by 4 bases, with 14 bases left in between. The CDR3 covers 16 residues. Germline values: CDR1 SGHTA, CDR2 FQGNSA. The CDR3 spells CASSLTMRAFNEKLFF. In nucleotides, the CDR3 is TGTGCCAGCAGCTTAACGATGCGTGCCTTTAATGAAAAACTGTTTTTT.

The V and J genes are TRBV5-1 and TRBJ1-2, with D maybe TRBD1 (5 bases). The CDR3 runs 16 residues. V was shortened by 7 bases and J by 0 bases, with 19 bases between the two germline ends. From germline, CDR1 is SGHRS and CDR2 YFSETQ. DNA of the CDR3: TGCGCCAGCTCATTTGGACACGCCGTAGCTAACTATGGCTACACCTTC. It specifies CASSFGHAVANYGYTF.

The chain recombines TRBV9 with TRBJ2-7; D tentatively reads TRBD1 or TRBD2 (5 bases each). Trimming removed 4 bases at V and 1 base at J, with 12 bases between. Germline CDR1 and CDR2: SGDLS and YYNGEE. There are 14 residues in the CDR3. This chain's CDR3 is CASSFRDGSYEQYF. The DNA of the CDR3 is TGTGCCAGCAGCTTCAGGGACGGTTCCTACGAGCAGTACTTC.